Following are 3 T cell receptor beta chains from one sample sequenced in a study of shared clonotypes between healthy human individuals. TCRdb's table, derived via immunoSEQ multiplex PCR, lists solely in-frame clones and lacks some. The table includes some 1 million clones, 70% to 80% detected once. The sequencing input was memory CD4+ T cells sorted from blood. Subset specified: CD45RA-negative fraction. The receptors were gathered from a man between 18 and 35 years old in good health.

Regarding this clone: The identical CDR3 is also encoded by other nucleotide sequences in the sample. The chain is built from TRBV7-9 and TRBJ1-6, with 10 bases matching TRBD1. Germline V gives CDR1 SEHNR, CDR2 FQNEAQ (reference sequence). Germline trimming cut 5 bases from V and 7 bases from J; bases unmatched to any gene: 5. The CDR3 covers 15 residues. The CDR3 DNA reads TGTGCCAGCAGCCCCCGACAGGGGGCGAATTCACCCCTCCACTTT. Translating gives CASSPRQGANSPLHF.

For the CDR3, the DNA is TGTGCCAGCAGCTGGGGGACGGGATATAATTCACCCCTCCACTTT. Translation gives CASSWGTGYNSPLHF. This chain uses TRBV7-9 with TRBJ1-6; D perhaps matches TRBD1 (5 bases). CDR3 length equals 15 residues. Germline CDR1 and CDR2: SEHNR and FQNEAQ (reference sequence). Trimming pared 4 bases from V and 4 bases from J, leaving 11 bases between. The whole variable domain, filled in from reference TRBV7-9 and TRBJ1-6, reads DTGVSQNPRHKITKRGQNVTFRCDPISEHNRLYWYRQTLGQGPEFLTYFQNEAQLEKSRLLSDRFSAERPKGSFSTLEIQRTEQGDSAMYLCASSWGTGYNSPLHFGNGTRLTVT.

CDR3 protein: CASSESRGYTIYF. The DNA for the CDR3 is TGCGCCAGCAGTGAGTCGAGAGGCTACACCATATATTTT. V and J are TRBV10-2 and TRBJ1-3, with D uncertain. V shed 0 bases and J shed 8 bases, with 8 bases lying between them. The CDR3 has 13 residues. The germline V gene has CDR1 WSHSY and CDR2 SAAADI.